The rows below give T cell receptor beta chains drawn from one sample of a study of OX40 agonist ivuxolimab in advanced cancers. The table came from immunoSEQ multiplex PCR; TCRdb's copy has only in-frame clones and leaves some out. This sample has approximately 40,000 clones, with about 88% found just once. Sequencing used CD4+ or CD8+ T cells sorted from blood, obtained in a trial of the OX40 agonist ivuxolimab. Every receptor here comes from an adult with an advanced solid tumor such as melanoma, head and neck, liver or kidney cancer. Both conserved end residues are part of each CDR3. A D gene is named only where the DNA matches it firmly. The listing skips clone size in some rows; elsewhere it reads once, few, many or a size class.

>TRBJ2-6|-|-|TRBV30
TGTGCCTGCCGGAGGGGAAGCGGACTCTCTGGGGCCAACGTCCTGACTTTC
CACRRGSGLSGANVLTF
>TRBJ2-1|-|-|TRBV11-3
TGTGCCAGCAGCCCAGGGACCTACAATGAGCAGTTCTTC
CASSPGTYNEQFF
>TRBJ2-3|-|-|TRBV5-1
TGCGCCAGCAGCCAAGACAGGACTCGGCAGTATTTT
CASSQDRTRQYF
>TRBJ1-1|-|-|TRBV28
TGTGCCAGCAGTTTGGACAGAGTGAACACTGAAGCTTTCTTT
CASSLDRVNTEAFF
>TRBJ2-7|-|-|TRBV7-3
TGTGCCAGCAGCTTCACCGGGAACTCCTACGAGCAGTACTTC
CASSFTGNSYEQYF
>TRBJ2-7|-|few|TRBV28
TGTGCCAGCAAGTTGTCACAGGGATCCTACGAGCAGTACTTC
CASKLSQGSYEQYF
>TRBJ2-1|-|-|TRBV28
TGTGCCAGCAGTTTGAGGGGACGCACTAATGTTGAGCAGTTCTTC
CASSLRGRTNVEQFF
>TRBJ1-2|TRBD1|-|TRBV19
TGTGCCAGTAGTATTGGGACAGGGTACCACGGCTACACCTTC
CASSIGTGYHGYTF
>TRBJ2-1|TRBD2|-|TRBV19
TGTGCCAGTAGGACTAGCGGTAGATACAATGAGCAGTTCTTC
CASRTSGRYNEQFF
>TRBJ2-4|TRBD1|-|TRBV20-1
TGCAGTGCTGGTCCGGGACCAGGGGGTTTC
CSAGPGPGGF
>TRBJ2-1|-|-|TRBV7-2
TGTGCCAGCAGCCAAGACACGGGCGTCCGTGAGCAGTTCTTC
CASSQDTGVREQFF
>TRBJ2-7|-|-|TRBV11-2
TGTGCCAGCAGCTTAGACTGGCTGGGGTACGAGCAGTACTTC
CASSLDWLGYEQYF
>TRBJ2-1|-|-|TRBV11-2
TGTGCCAGCAGCTTAGAAGGGACTTACTACACTGAGCAGTTCTTC
CASSLEGTYYTEQFF
>TRBJ2-7|TRBD2|few|TRBV19
TGTGCCAGTAGTACTAGCGGGAGCCACGAGCAGTACTTC
CASSTSGSHEQYF
>TRBJ2-1|TRBD1|-|TRBV18
TGTGCCAGCTCTTCGCTCGGACAGGGCAGCAATGAGCAGTTCTTC
CASSSLGQGSNEQFF
>TRBJ2-5|TRBD2|-|TRBV6-6
TGTGCCAGCAGTCCCTCCCTCACTAGCGGGAAAGAGACCCAGTACTTC
CASSPSLTSGKETQYF
>TRBJ2-3|-|-|TRBV28
TGTGCCAGCAGTTTAGCGTTTGGACCCCCTAGCACAGATACGCAGTATTTT
CASSLAFGPPSTDTQYF
>TRBJ2-1|TRBD2|-|TRBV6-5
TGTGCCAGCAGTTACCCCACACTAGCGGGAGGGAGTGAGCAGTTCTTC
CASSYPTLAGGSEQFF
>TRBJ2-5|-|-|TRBV29-1
TGCAGCACCCTAATAGGAGAGACCCAGTACTTC
CSTLIGETQYF
>TRBJ2-7|-|-|TRBV19
TGTGCCAGTAGTATAACGGCTACCTACGAGCAGTACTTC
CASSITATYEQYF
>TRBJ2-7|-|-|TRBV5-1
TGCGCCAGCAGCTTGGACCGCGGGGCCTACGAGCAGTACTTC
CASSLDRGAYEQYF
>TRBJ2-7|-|-|TRBV6-6
TGTGCCAGCAGCATCCAAATCCTTTCGACCGAGCAGTACTTC
CASSIQILSTEQYF
>TRBJ2-6|-|-|TRBV21-1
TGTGCCAGCAGCAAAGGTGAGTTTAGTTCTGGGGCCAACGTCCTGACTTTC
CASSKGEFSSGANVLTF
>TRBJ1-2|-|-|TRBV7-3
TGTGCCAGCAGCTTAAATAGCCGGCGGTACACCTTC
CASSLNSRRYTF
>TRBJ1-6|TRBD1|-|TRBV19
TGTGCCAGTAGAAAGGACAGGGCACTCAATTCACCCCTCCACTTT
CASRKDRALNSPLHF
>TRBJ1-5|-|-|TRBV4-2
TGTGCCAGCAGCCGGGACAGCAATCAGCCCCAGCATTTT
CASSRDSNQPQHF
>TRBJ2-7|-|-|TRBV10-2
TGCGCCAGCAGTGAGTCCGGAACTAGGGGATCCTACGAGCAGTACTTC
CASSESGTRGSYEQYF
>TRBJ1-4|TRBD1|-|TRBV7-9
TGTGCCAGCAGCCCCCAGACAGGGGTGGGTGAAAAACTGTTTTTT
CASSPQTGVGEKLFF
>TRBJ2-5|TRBD2|-|TRBV5-4
TGTGCCAGCAGCCGCACACTAGCGGGAGGAGAGACCCAGTACTTC
CASSRTLAGGETQYF
>TRBJ1-6|-|-|TRBV7-9
TGTGCCAGCAGCTTAATTAGGGATTCACCCCTCCACTTT
CASSLIRDSPLHF
>TRBJ2-7|-|-|TRBV19
TGTGCCAGTAGTAAGGGACTCAGGAAAGTATACGAGCAGTACTTC
CASSKGLRKVYEQYF
>TRBJ2-3|-|once|TRBV28
TGTGCCAGCAGTTTAGGGGCGGGTACGCAGTATTTT
CASSLGAGTQYF
>TRBJ2-3|-|-|TRBV4-1
TGCGCCAGCAGCCAAGATGGAGACGCTAGCACAGATACGCAGTATTTT
CASSQDGDASTDTQYF
>TRBJ1-5|-|-|TRBV4-1
TGCGCCAGCAGCCTAAGACCGGGGAGTAGCAATCAGCCCCAGCATTTT
CASSLRPGSSNQPQHF
>TRBJ2-4|-|once|TRBV11-2
TGTGCCAGCAGCCAGGGCCCGACGACCCCCAAAAACATTCAGTACTTC
CASSQGPTTPKNIQYF
>TRBJ2-3|-|-|TRBV9
TGTGCCAGCAGCGTAGGTGGGAAAAGCACAGATACGCAGTATTTT
CASSVGGKSTDTQYF
>TRBJ1-6|-|-|TRBV28
TGTGCCAGCAGTCGTGATTACAATTCACCCCTCCACTTT
CASSRDYNSPLHF
>TRBJ2-3|-|-|TRBV19
TGTGCCAGTAGTAGTCATTCAGGAACAGATACGCAGTATTTT
CASSSHSGTDTQYF
>TRBJ2-6|TRBD1|-|TRBV19
TGTGCCAGTCGGAAAGGGGGCGCTGGGGCCAACGTCCTGACTTTC
CASRKGGAGANVLTF
>TRBJ2-7|-|few|TRBV2
TGTGCCAGCAGTCCTTGGGTCGGGAACGAGCAGTACTTC
CASSPWVGNEQYF
>TRBJ2-7|-|once|TRBV7-3
TGTGCCAGCAGTGTCGGAGCGTCCTCCTCCTACGAGCAGTACTTC
CASSVGASSSYEQYF
>TRBJ2-6|-|-|TRBV5-3
TGTGCCAGAAGCCTTGAGGGGTCTGGGGCCAACGTCCTGACTTTC
CARSLEGSGANVLTF
>TRBJ2-1|TRBD1|-|TRBV10-2
TGCGCCAGCATTGGGACAGGGGGTTTCAATGAGCAGTTCTTC
CASIGTGGFNEQFF
>TRBJ2-1|-|-|TRBV7-8
TGTGCCAGCAGAGCAGAAGCGGGCTCCTACAATGAGCAGTTCTTC
CASRAEAGSYNEQFF
>TRBJ1-4|TRBD1|-|TRBV7-7
TGTGCTAGCAGCAAGACAGGGGGCAATGAAAAACTGTTTTTT
CASSKTGGNEKLFF
>TRBJ2-7|TRBD1|few|TRBV6-6
TGTGCCAGCAGTTACTTTGGGACAGGCACCTACGAGCAGTACTTC
CASSYFGTGTYEQYF
>TRBJ2-1|TRBD2|-|TRBV18
TGTGCCAGCTCCTCACTAGCGGGAGTAAGAAATGAGCAGTTCTTC
CASSSLAGVRNEQFF
>TRBJ2-1|TRBD2|-|TRBV4-1
TGCGCCAGCAGCTCTAGCGGGAGGTCCCCATTTATTGAGCAGTTCTTC
CASSSSGRSPFIEQFF
>TRBJ2-5|TRBD1|once|TRBV6-1
TGTGCCAGCAACCCGACAGGGGAAGAGACCCAGTACTTC
CASNPTGEETQYF